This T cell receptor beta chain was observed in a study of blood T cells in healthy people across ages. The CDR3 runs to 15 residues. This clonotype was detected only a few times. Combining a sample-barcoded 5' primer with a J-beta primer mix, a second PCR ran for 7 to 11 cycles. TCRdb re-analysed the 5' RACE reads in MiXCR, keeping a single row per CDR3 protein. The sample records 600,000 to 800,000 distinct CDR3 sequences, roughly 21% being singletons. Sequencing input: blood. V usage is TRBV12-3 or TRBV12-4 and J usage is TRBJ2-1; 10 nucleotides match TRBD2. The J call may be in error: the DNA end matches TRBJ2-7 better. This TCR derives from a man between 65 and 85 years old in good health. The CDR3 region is CASSQSGRAVNEQYF. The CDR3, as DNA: TGTGCCAGCAGCCAAAGCGGGAGGGCCGTCAACGAGCAGTACTTC.